Following are 8 T cell receptor beta chains from one sample sequenced in a study of cytomegalovirus exposure and HLA in healthy donors. The PCR had 60 Vbeta and 13 Jbeta primers. Assay used: immunoSEQ multiplex PCR; TCRdb lists only in-frame clones, some missing. The profile shows approximately 140,000 clones, approximately 70% of them singletons. Sequenced input: PBMCs. The receptors stem from a woman aged 55-70 years in good health and CMV-seronegative.

The V gene is TRBV5-4, the J gene TRBJ2-5, with 7 positions matching TRBD2. The last part of the DNA fits TRBJ2-7 better; the J call may be wrong. The germline V gene has CDR1 SGHNT and CDR2 YYREEE (reference sequence). The CDR3 runs 13 residues. The CDR3 DNA reads TGTGCCAGCAGCTTCGGGGGGTCCTACGAGCAGTACTTC. Translating it yields CASSFGGSYEQYF.

The chain uses TRBV11-1 and TRBJ2-7; 9 bases are a match to TRBD1. CDR3 length: 13 residues. J lost 5 bases, V lost 5 bases, and 4 bases had no gene match. The germline V gene encodes CDR1 SGHAT and CDR2 FQDESV (reference sequence). The CDR3 protein is CASSLGQGNEQYF. In DNA, the CDR3 is TGTGCCAGCAGCCTAGGACAGGGGAACGAGCAGTACTTC.

The chain joins TRBV11-2 to TRBJ2-5, with 14 bases identical to TRBD2. The DNA end is more similar to TRBJ2-7, so the J call may be wrong. The germline CDR1 and CDR2 sequences are SGHAT and FQNNGV. The CDR3 contains 15 residues. The CDR3 region has the DNA TGTGCCAGCAGCTCGGGACTAGCGGGAGTATACGAGCAGTACTTC. This sequence encodes CASSSGLAGVYEQYF.

The chain uses TRBV6-1 and TRBJ1-2, with D maybe TRBD1 (6 bases). Germline assignment: CDR1 MNHNS and CDR2 SASEGT. Trimming removed 8 bases at V and 2 bases at J, with 18 bases between. The CDR3 is 15 amino acids. This CDR3 reads CASRRAVDRNYGYTF. CDR3 coding DNA: TGTGCCAGCCGGAGAGCTGTGGACAGAAACTATGGCTACACCTTC.

This clone was observed once. The V call is TRBV5-4, the J call TRBJ1-5; possibly TRBD1 for D (6 bases). Germline-derived CDR1 and CDR2 are SGHNT and YYREEE (reference sequence). Trimming took off 4 bases at V and 5 bases at J, with 13 bases between the two ends. The CDR3 totals 14 residues. The CDR3 spells CASSNQGTDQPQHF. In nucleotides, the CDR3 is TGTGCCAGCAGCAACCAGGGGACCGATCAGCCCCAGCATTTT.

J is TRBJ2-3 and V is TRBV7-8; TRBD2 aligns across 13 bases. This CDR3 is 17 amino acids long. Germline V gene sequence: CDR1 SGHVS, CDR2 FQNEAQ. The junction had 8 bases not matched to a gene; V was cut back by 5 bases and J by 3 bases. The CDR3 is CASSLLAGGPGTDTQYF. The CDR3 region has the DNA TGTGCCAGCAGCCTACTAGCGGGAGGGCCCGGGACAGATACGCAGTATTTT.

This chain connects TRBV9 to TRBJ2-5; weak D call: TRBD2 (5 bases). The J call could be wrong; TRBJ2-7 is a better fit for the DNA end. Germline V gives CDR1 SGDLS, CDR2 YYNGEE. The CDR3 is made up of 14 amino acids. The CDR3 here is CASSVDSVGYEQYF. The CDR3 DNA sequence: TGTGCCAGCAGCGTGGACTCGGTAGGGTACGAGCAGTACTTC.

The V gene is TRBV10-3, the J gene TRBJ1-6, with TRBD1 matching over 8 bases. This CDR3 is 14 amino acids long. Germline loops: CDR1 ENHRY, CDR2 SYGVKD. The V gene end was trimmed by 3 bases and the J gene end by 8 bases; junction bases not matched to a gene: 3. This CDR3 reads CAISEKDRDSPLHF. The CDR3 DNA reads TGTGCCATCAGTGAAAAGGACAGGGATTCACCCCTCCACTTT.